This entry describes one T cell receptor beta chain. These data are taken from a study of blood T cell repertoires in COVID-19. The repertoire was sequenced with immunoSEQ multiplex PCR; TCRdb's copy has only in-frame clones and lacks some. The top ten hold about 1.4% of the sample, which has roughly 400,000 clones, about 88% seen once. The ends were cut back, 7 bases at V and 2 bases at J, with 15 bases in the middle. CDR1 and CDR2 (germline): MDHEN, SYDVKM. The CDR3 length is 15 residues. The clonotype was recovered from a woman younger than 30 who had been exposed to COVID-19. The sample was PBMCs or T cells enriched from blood (not recorded which). The V and J genes are TRBV28 and TRBJ2-1, with D tentatively TRBD1 (6 bases). In nucleotides, the CDR3 is TGTGCCAGCATCGGCTCGGCAGGGGCCTACAATGAGCAGTTCTTC. It yields the protein CASIGSAGAYNEQFF.